A single TCR beta chain is shown here with its context. Original handling: Amplified reference gene primers provided the basis for estimating nucleated cell counts. Profiled with immunoSEQ multiplex PCR; TCRdb holds only in-frame clones, not every one. The V and J calls and clone size come from that table; D and trimming were worked out from the DNA. Here the sample spans about 150,000 clones, 65% to 85% being singletons. The data stem from a study of blood T cell repertoires in COVID-19. At the level of the study: Samples representing acute and convalescent COVID-19 were sourced from the United States, Italy and Spain.

This CDR3 spans 16 amino acids. The trim removed 5 bases at V and 1 base at J, leaving 7 bases unmatched. Germline CDR1 and CDR2: ENHRY and SYGVKD. The receptor's source is a woman in her forties or fifties with acute or convalescent COVID-19. Specimen: peripheral blood. The chain combines TRBV10-3 with TRBJ1-1; TRBD1 matches 10 bases. This chain's CDR3 is CAISPGTGEGNTEAFF. The CDR3 DNA follows: TGTGCCATCAGTCCCGGGACAGGGGAAGGGAACACTGAAGCTTTCTTT.